This T cell receptor beta chain stems from a study of T-cell memory formation after mild COVID-19. V was pared by 5 bases and J by 6 bases, with 7 bases between. Germline V lookup: CDR1 SEHNR, CDR2 FQNEAQ (reference sequence). There are 12 residues in the CDR3. It was 5'RACE with constant-segment primers that produced the TCR alpha and TCR beta cDNA libraries, which carried sample barcodes and UMIs. TCRdb re-derived calls from the 5' RACE reads in MiXCR, one entry per CDR3 protein. The sample carries some 310,000 distinct CDR3 sequences, around 20% recorded once. The sequencing input was PBMCs or a T cell subset sorted from them (not recorded which). V is TRBV7-9 and J is TRBJ2-2; D not certain. The origin of this receptor is a man aged 18 to 29 who had mild COVID-19 (a few samples of this study predate the infection). Cell type and time point are not known. CDR3 in amino acids: CASSPRAGELFF. The CDR3, as DNA: TGTGCCAGCAGCCCCAGAGCCGGGGAGCTGTTTTTT.